The 12 T cell receptor beta chains reported below all come from one sample, sequenced in a study of blood T cell repertoires in COVID-19. Method: immunoSEQ multiplex PCR; TCRdb's copy keeps in-frame clones and lacks some. There are fewer than 200,000 clones in the sample; around 82% occur only once, and around 10% lies in the top ten. Material for sequencing was peripheral blood. Receptor source: a woman older than 75 with acute or convalescent COVID-19.

CDR3: CASSFSDRGTQYF. CDR3 nucleotide sequence: TGTGCCAGCAGCTTCTCAGACAGGGGGACGCAGTATTTT. V is TRBV5-4 and J is TRBJ2-3; 9 nucleotides match TRBD1. Trimming took 2 bases from V and 9 from J; bases not matched to a gene: 4. The CDR3 has 13 amino acids. CDR1 is SGHNT, CDR2 YYREEE, per germline (reference sequence). Using reference TRBV5-4 and TRBJ2-3 for the parts outside the CDR3, the full variable domain is ETGVTQSPTHLIKTRGQQVTLRCSSQSGHNTVSWYQQALGQGPQFIFQYYREEENGRGNFPPRFSGLQFPNYSSELNVNALELDDSALYLCASSFSDRGTQYFGPGTRLTVL.

The rearrangement joins TRBV10-2 to TRBJ2-3; tentative D call: TRBD2 (6 bases). The CDR3 is 14 amino acids. CDR1 WSHSY and CDR2 SAAADI come from the germline V gene. V was pared by 6 bases and J by 6 bases, with 16 bases between. The CDR3 sequence is CASRLGTSSDTQYF. The CDR3 DNA follows: TGCGCCAGCAGACTCGGGACTTCCAGTGATACGCAGTATTTT.

The rearrangement uses TRBV3-1 (or the pseudogene TRBV3-2) and TRBJ2-7; D ambiguous. Germline assignment: CDR1 LGHDT and CDR2 YNNKEL (reference sequence). The V gene lost 4 bases and the J gene lost 5 bases, with 12 bases spanning the gap. CDR3 length: 13 residues. The CDR3 DNA follows: TGTGCCAGCAGCCTAGCTTTTTTAAACGAGCAGTACTTC. This codes for CASSLAFLNEQYF.

The chain joins TRBV27 to TRBJ1-5, with TRBD1 matching over 8 bases. This CDR3 comprises 14 residues. V gave up 5 bases and J gave up 7 bases; unmatched junction bases: 7. Germline CDR1 reads MNHEY; CDR2 reads SMNVEV (reference sequence). Written as DNA, the CDR3 is TGTGCCAGCAGTCCTAGGACAGGGACGCAGCCCCAGCATTTT. Translation: CASSPRTGTQPQHF.

The chain combines TRBV11-2 with TRBJ2-2; 9 bases line up with TRBD2. The junction had 10 bases not matched to a gene; V was cut back by 1 base and J by 4 bases. The CDR3 covers 18 residues. Per germline, CDR1 SGHAT and CDR2 FQNNGV. CDR3 bases: TGTGCCAGCAGCTTAGCCTTCCGGACTAGCGTCTCCACCGGGGAGCTGTTTTTT. Amino acids: CASSLAFRTSVSTGELFF.

J is TRBJ1-1 and V is TRBV12-5; D not resolved. Per germline, CDR1 LGHNT and CDR2 FRNRAP. The CDR3 sequence is 15 residues long. With 0 bases removed from V and 5 bases from J, the gap between germline ends came to 13 bases. CDR3 DNA sequence: TGTGCTAGTGGTTTGGTCCCAAATACTAAGACTGAAGCTTTCTTT. It specifies CASGLVPNTKTEAFF.

The rearrangement links TRBV7-2 to TRBJ2-5; 7 nucleotides align to TRBD2. The CDR3 is made up of 15 amino acids. Looked up from germline, CDR1 is SGHTA and CDR2 is FQGNSA. J gave up 5 bases and V 2 bases, and 8 bases lay outside the gene matches. CDR3 DNA sequence: TGTGCCAGCAGCTTACGGCGGCCCGGGGGGGAGACCCAGTACTTC. The encoded protein is CASSLRRPGGETQYF. Full variable domain (rest looked up from reference TRBV7-2 and TRBJ2-5): GAGVSQSPSNKVTEKGKDVELRCDPISGHTALYWYRQSLGQGLEFLIYFQGNSAPDKSGLPSDRFSAERTGGSVSTLTIQRTQQEDSAVYLCASSLRRPGGETQYFGPGTRLLVL.

CDR3: CASSISGLAGDTQYF. The CDR3 DNA is TGTGCCAGTAGTATATCTGGACTAGCGGGAGATACGCAGTATTTT. The chain combines TRBV19 with TRBJ2-3, with 11 bases that match TRBD2. V was clipped by 2 bases and J by 5 bases; unmatched bases: 3. Per the germline V gene, CDR1 is LNHDA and CDR2 is SQIVND (reference sequence). The CDR3 extends over 15 amino acids.

This chain joins TRBV27 and TRBJ1-3; tentative D call: TRBD1 (5 bases). Trimming pared 5 bases from V and 0 bases from J, leaving 14 bases between. CDR1 is MNHEY and CDR2 is SMNVEV in the germline V gene (reference sequence). This CDR3 spans 16 amino acids. For the CDR3, the DNA is TGTGCCAGCAGTCGCGCAGACAGAAACTCTGGAAACACCATATATTTT. Protein: CASSRADRNSGNTIYF.

The chain has TRBV27 and TRBJ2-3, with TRBD2 as a possible D gene (7 bases). This CDR3 has 15 amino acids. Germline V lookup: CDR1 MNHEY, CDR2 SMNVEV (reference sequence). Trimming took 3 bases from V and 6 from J, leaving 16 bases between them. CDR3: CASSFAPGGGDTQYF. The CDR3 DNA sequence: TGTGCCAGCAGTTTTGCTCCTGGGGGGGGCGATACGCAGTATTTT.

This sequence joins TRBV10-1 and TRBJ2-2; D perhaps matches TRBD2 (5 bases). The CDR3 runs 16 residues. CDR1 is WNHNN and CDR2 is SYGVQD in the germline V gene (reference sequence). V lost 0 bases, J lost 5 bases, and 13 bases lay in between. The CDR3 reads CASSESRPEGTGELFF. In DNA, the CDR3 is TGCGCCAGCAGTGAGTCACGACCAGAGGGAACCGGGGAGCTGTTTTTT.

The gene calls are TRBV11-3 and TRBJ1-1, with D possibly matching TRBD1 (5 bases). CDR3 length: 13 amino acids. The germline V gene has CDR1 SGHNT and CDR2 YENEEA. V was trimmed by 4 bases and J by 5 bases, leaving 11 bases between them. CDR3 sequence reads: CASSWTRGTEAFF. The CDR3 DNA follows: TGTGCCAGCAGCTGGACCCGGGGGACTGAAGCTTTCTTT.